Listed below are T cell receptor beta chains from one sample, sequenced in a study. Each CDR3 protein gets one entry after TCRdb re-called the 5' RACE reads with MiXCR. The sample yields 8,000 or so distinct CDR3 sequences, 65% to 70% seen once. The sequenced material came from tumor-infiltrating naive CD4+ T cells sorted from the breast tumor. The receptors come from a female donor with breast cancer. Both conserved end residues are part of each CDR3. A D gene is named only where the DNA matches it firmly. Size is omitted from some rows. Given values are once, few, many or a class for expanded clones.

V	J	size	D	CDR3	DNA
TRBV12-3/TRBV12-4	TRBJ2-7	few	NA	CASSFGHQSYEQYF	TGTGCCAGCAGTTTTGGACACCAAAGCTACGAGCAGTACTTC
TRBV5-6	TRBJ2-7	NA	NA	CASSFGRRTFGSGEQYF	TGTGCCAGCAGCTTCGGGCGACGGACGTTCGGAAGTGGCGAGCAGTACTTC
TRBV6-5	TRBJ2-7	few	NA	CASSYSFDKGREQYF	TGTGCCAGCAGTTACTCCTTTGACAAGGGACGGGAGCAGTACTTC
TRBV6-5	TRBJ2-7	NA	TRBD1	CASSETGGPYEQYF	TGTGCCAGCAGCGAAACAGGGGGCCCATACGAGCAGTACTTC
TRBV5-6	TRBJ2-1	NA	TRBD1	CASRTGGPNTNSEQFF	TGTGCCAGCAGAACAGGGGGCCCTAATACGAATAGTGAGCAGTTCTTC
TRBV11-2	TRBJ2-6	few	NA	CASSLAGAGANVLTF	TGTGCCAGCAGCTTAGCCGGGGCTGGGGCCAACGTCCTGACTTTC
TRBV10-3	TRBJ1-1	once	TRBD1	CAITPDRVTEAFF	TGTGCCATCACTCCGGACAGGGTCACTGAAGCTTTCTTT
TRBV7-2	TRBJ2-7	NA	TRBD2	CASSMSGGPYEQYF	TGTGCCAGCAGCATGAGCGGGGGCCCCTACGAGCAGTACTTC
TRBV18	TRBJ2-4	NA	NA	CASSPFPGGENIQYF	TGTGCCAGCTCACCATTCCCTGGGGGCGAAAACATTCAGTACTTC
TRBV28	TRBJ1-1	NA	TRBD1	CASSSQGARRNTEAFF	TGTGCCAGCAGTTCACAGGGGGCGAGGAGGAACACTGAAGCTTTCTTT
TRBV4-2	TRBJ1-6	NA	NA	CASSQGVGGTSPLHF	TGTGCCAGCAGCCAAGGGGTGGGGGGAACCTCACCCCTCCACTTT
TRBV29-1	TRBJ1-4	NA	NA	CSVAGAPGEKLFF	TGCAGCGTCGCGGGTGCCCCGGGGGAAAAACTGTTTTTT
TRBV11-3	TRBJ2-1	NA	TRBD2	CASSPRTSGGAEQFF	TGTGCCAGCAGCCCACGGACTAGCGGGGGGGCTGAGCAGTTCTTC
TRBV6-2/TRBV6-3	TRBJ1-2	NA	NA	CASSRQMGYGYTF	TGTGCCAGCAGCCGACAGATGGGCTATGGCTACACCTTC
TRBV6-5	TRBJ1-2	NA	TRBD1	CATQGGPSLRYGYTF	TGTGCCACTCAGGGGGGACCCTCCCTACGGTATGGCTACACCTTC
TRBV12-2	TRBJ2-1	NA	NA	CASRLEAWSYNEQFF	TGTGCAAGTCGCTTAGAAGCTTGGTCCTACAATGAGCAGTTCTTC
TRBV7-3	TRBJ1-1	NA	NA	CASSLQGDTEAFF	TGTGCCAGCAGCTTGCAGGGAGACACTGAAGCTTTCTTT
TRBV6-1	TRBJ1-5	NA	TRBD1	CASREHDRGSNQPQHF	TGTGCCAGCAGAGAACACGACAGGGGCAGCAATCAGCCCCAGCATTTT
TRBV4-1	TRBJ1-1	NA	TRBD1	CASSQDSQGARSTEAFF	TGCGCCAGCAGCCAAGACTCTCAGGGGGCTAGAAGTACTGAAGCTTTCTTT
TRBV12-3/TRBV12-4	TRBJ1-5	NA	NA	CASSGTSSNQPQHF	TGTGCCAGCTCCGGGACGTCTAGCAATCAGCCCCAGCATTTT
TRBV9	TRBJ2-1	NA	NA	CASSVVEDNEQFF	TGTGCCAGCAGCGTAGTGGAAGACAATGAGCAGTTCTTC
TRBV25-1	TRBJ2-7	NA	TRBD1	CASRGTGEAYEQYF	TGTGCCAGCAGAGGGACAGGGGAAGCCTACGAGCAGTACTTC
TRBV9	TRBJ1-3	NA	NA	CASSVGLGARISGNTIYF	TGTGCCAGCAGCGTAGGTCTCGGTGCCAGAATCTCTGGAAACACCATATATTTT
TRBV5-1	TRBJ2-1	NA	TRBD2	CASSLSGSGHNEQSF	TGCGCCAGCAGCTTGAGCGGGAGCGGCCACAATGAGCAGTCCTTC
TRBV5-3	TRBJ2-7	NA	NA	CARSLRWKSYEQYF	TGTGCCAGAAGCTTGAGGTGGAAGAGCTACGAGCAGTACTTC
TRBV29-1	TRBJ2-5	NA	TRBD1	CSVLGTAKETQYF	TGCAGCGTATTAGGGACAGCTAAAGAGACCCAGTACTTC